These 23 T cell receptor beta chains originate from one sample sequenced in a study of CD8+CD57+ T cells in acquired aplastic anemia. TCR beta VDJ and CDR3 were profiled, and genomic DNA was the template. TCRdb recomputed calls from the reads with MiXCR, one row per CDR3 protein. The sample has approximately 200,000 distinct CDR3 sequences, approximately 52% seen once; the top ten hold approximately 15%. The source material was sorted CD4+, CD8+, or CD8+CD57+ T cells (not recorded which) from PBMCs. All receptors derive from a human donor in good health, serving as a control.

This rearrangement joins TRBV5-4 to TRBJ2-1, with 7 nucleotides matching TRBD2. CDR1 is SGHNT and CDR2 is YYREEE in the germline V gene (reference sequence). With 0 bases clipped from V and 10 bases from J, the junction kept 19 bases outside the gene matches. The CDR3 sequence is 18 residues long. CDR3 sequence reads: CASSLEGTNGAVRGEQFF. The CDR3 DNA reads TGTGCCAGCAGCTTGGAAGGGACTAACGGGGCAGTTAGGGGCGAGCAGTTCTTC.

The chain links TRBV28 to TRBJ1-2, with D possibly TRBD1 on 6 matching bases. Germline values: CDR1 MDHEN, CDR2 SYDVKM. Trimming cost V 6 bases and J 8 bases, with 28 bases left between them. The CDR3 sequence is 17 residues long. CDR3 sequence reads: CASRSRGLPGVLFGYTF. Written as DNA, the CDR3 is TGTGCCAGCAGGTCCAGGGGCCTACCTGGGGTCTTGTTCGGCTACACCTTC.

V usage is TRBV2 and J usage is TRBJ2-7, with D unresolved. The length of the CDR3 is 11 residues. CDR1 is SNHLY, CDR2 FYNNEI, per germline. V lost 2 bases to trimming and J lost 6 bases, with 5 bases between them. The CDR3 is CASSEISEQYV. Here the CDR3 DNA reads TGTGCCAGCAGTGAAATAAGCGAGCAGTACGTC.

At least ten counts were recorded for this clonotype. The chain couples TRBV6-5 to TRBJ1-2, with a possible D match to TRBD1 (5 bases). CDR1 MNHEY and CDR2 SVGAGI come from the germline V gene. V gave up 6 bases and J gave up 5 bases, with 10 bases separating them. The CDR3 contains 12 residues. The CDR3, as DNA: TGTGCCAGCAGAGGGGCCTCATATGGCTACACCTTC. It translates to CASRGASYGYTF.

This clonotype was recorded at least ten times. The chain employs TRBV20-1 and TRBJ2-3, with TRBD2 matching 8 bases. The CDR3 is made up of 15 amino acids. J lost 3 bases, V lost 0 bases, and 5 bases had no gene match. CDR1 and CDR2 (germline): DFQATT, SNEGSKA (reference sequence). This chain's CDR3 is CSARDRGGPTDTQYF. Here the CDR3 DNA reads TGCAGTGCTAGAGACCGGGGGGGGCCGACAGATACGCAGTATTTT.

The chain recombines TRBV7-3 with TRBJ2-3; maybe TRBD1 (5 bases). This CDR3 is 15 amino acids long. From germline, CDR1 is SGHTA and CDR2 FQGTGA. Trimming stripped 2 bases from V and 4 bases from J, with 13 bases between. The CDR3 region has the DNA TGTGCCAGCAGCTTACGTCCAGGGTCATCAGATACGCAGTATTTT. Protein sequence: CASSLRPGSSDTQYF. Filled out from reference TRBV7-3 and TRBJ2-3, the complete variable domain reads GAGVSQTPSNKVTEKGKYVELRCDPISGHTALYWYRQSLGQGPEFLIYFQGTGAADDSGLPNDRFFAVRPEGSVSTLKIQRTERGDSAVYLCASSLRPGSSDTQYFGPGTRLTVL.

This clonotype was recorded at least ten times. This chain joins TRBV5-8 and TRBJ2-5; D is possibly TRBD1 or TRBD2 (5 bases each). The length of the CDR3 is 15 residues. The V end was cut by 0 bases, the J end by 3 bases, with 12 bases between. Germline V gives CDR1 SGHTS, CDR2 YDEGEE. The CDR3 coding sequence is TGTGCCAGCAGCTTGGGGGTGGGGACCGAAGAGACCCAGTACTTC. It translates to CASSLGVGTEETQYF.

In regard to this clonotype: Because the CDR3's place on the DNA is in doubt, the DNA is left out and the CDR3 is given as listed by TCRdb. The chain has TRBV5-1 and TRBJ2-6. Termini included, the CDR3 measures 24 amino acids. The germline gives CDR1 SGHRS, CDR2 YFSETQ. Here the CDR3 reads CASTNQTSMYLCATMSSGANVLTF.

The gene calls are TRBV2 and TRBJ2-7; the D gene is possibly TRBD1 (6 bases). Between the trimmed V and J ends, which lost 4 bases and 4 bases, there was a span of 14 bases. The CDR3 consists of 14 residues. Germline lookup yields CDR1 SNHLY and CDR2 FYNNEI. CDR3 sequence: CASSVQGLRYEQYF. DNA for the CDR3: TGTGCCAGCAGTGTGCAGGGGTTGAGGTACGAGCAGTACTTC.

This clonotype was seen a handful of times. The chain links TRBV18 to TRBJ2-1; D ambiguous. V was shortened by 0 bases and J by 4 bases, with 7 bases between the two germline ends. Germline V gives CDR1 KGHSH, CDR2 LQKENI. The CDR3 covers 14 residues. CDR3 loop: CASSPPSGYNEQFF. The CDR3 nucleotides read TGTGCCAGCTCACCACCGAGTGGTTACAATGAGCAGTTCTTC. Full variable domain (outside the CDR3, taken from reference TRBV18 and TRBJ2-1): NAGVMQNPRHLVRRRGQEARLRCSPMKGHSHVYWYRQLPEEGLKFMVYLQKENIIDESGMPKERFSAEFPKEGPSILRIQQVVRGDSAAYFCASSPPSGYNEQFFGPGTRLTVL.

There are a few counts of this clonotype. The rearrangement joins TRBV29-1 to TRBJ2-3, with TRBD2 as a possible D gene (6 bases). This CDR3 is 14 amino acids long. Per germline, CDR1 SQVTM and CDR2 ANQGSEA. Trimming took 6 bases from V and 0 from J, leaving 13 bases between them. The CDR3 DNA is TGCAGCGTAGGGCGGGGTGGAAGCACAGATACGCAGTATTTT. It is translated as CSVGRGGSTDTQYF.

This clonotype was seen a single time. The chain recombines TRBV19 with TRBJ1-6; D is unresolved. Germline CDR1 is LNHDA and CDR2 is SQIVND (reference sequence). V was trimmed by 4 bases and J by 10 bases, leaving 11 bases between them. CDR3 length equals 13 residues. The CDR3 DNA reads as TGTGCCAGTAGTAACGATCGAGTCTCACCCCTCCACTTT. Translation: CASSNDRVSPLHF.

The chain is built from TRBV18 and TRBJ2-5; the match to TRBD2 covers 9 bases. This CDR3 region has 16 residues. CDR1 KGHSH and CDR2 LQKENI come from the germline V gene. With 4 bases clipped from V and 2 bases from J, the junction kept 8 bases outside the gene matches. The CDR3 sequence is CASSLQGLAGQETQYF. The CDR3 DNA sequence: TGTGCCAGCTCACTGCAGGGGCTAGCGGGACAAGAGACCCAGTACTTC.

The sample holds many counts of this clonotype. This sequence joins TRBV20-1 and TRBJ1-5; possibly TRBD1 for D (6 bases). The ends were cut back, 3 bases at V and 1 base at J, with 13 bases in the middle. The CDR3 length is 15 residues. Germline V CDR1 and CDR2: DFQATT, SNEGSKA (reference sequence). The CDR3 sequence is CSASVGAASNQPQHF. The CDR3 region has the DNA TGCAGTGCTAGTGTGGGGGCAGCGAGCAATCAGCCCCAGCATTTT.

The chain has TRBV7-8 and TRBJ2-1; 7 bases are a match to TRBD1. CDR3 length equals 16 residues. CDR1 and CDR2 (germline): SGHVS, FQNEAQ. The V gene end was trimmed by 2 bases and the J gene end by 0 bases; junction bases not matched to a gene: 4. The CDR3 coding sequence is TGTGCCAGCAGCTTATACAGGGGTGGCTCCTACAATGAGCAGTTCTTC. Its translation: CASSLYRGGSYNEQFF.

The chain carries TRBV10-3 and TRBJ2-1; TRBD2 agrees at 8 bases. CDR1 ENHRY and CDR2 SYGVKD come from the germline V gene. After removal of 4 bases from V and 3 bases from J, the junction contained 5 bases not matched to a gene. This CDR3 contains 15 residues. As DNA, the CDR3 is TGTGCCATCAGTGTAACTAGCGGAGACTACAATGAGCAGTTCTTC. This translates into CAISVTSGDYNEQFF.

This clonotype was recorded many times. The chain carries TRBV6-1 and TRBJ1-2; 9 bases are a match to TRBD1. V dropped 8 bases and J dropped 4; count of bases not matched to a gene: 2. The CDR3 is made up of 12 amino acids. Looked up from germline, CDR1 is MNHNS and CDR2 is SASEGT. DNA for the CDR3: TGTGCCAGCCAGGACAGGGGCTATGGCTACACCTTC. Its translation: CASQDRGYGYTF.

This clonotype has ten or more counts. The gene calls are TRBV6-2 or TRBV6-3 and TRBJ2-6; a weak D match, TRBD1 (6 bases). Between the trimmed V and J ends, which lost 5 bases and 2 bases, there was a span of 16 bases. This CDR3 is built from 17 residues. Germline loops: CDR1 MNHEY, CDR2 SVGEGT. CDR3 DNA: TGTGCCAGCAGTCCCCCTACCTACAGGGCTGGGGCCAACGTCCTGACTTTC. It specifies CASSPPTYRAGANVLTF.

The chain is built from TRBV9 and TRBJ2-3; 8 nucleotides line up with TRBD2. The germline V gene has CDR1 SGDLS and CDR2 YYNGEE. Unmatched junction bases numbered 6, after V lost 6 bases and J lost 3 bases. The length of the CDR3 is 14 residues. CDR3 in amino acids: CASTGAGETDTQYF. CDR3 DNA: TGTGCCAGCACCGGAGCGGGGGAAACAGATACGCAGTATTTT.

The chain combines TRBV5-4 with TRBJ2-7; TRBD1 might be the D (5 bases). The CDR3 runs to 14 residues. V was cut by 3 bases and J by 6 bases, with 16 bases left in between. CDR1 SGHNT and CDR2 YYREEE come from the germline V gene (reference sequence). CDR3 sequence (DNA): TGTGCCAGCAGCTACGCATTAGGGGATGTCGAGCAGTACGTC. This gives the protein CASSYALGDVEQYV.

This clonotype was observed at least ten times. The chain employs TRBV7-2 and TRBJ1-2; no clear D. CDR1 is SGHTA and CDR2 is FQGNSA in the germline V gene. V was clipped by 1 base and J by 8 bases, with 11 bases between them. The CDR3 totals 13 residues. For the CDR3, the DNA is TGTGCCAGCAGCTTAGTCCTGGAGAGCGGCTACACCTTC. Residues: CASSLVLESGYTF.

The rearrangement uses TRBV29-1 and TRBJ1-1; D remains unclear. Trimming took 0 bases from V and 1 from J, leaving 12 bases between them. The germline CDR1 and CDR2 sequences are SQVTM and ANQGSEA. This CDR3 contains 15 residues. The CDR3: CSVEDLTLGNTEAFF. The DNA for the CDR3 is TGCAGCGTTGAAGATCTGACGTTGGGGAACACTGAAGCTTTCTTT.

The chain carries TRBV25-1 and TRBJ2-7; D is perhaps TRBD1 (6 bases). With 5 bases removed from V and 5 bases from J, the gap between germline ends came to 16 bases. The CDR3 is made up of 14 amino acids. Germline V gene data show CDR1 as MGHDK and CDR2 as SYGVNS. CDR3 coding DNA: TGTGCCAGCAGTTATTCACAGGGTGGCAACGAGCAGTACTTC. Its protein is CASSYSQGGNEQYF.